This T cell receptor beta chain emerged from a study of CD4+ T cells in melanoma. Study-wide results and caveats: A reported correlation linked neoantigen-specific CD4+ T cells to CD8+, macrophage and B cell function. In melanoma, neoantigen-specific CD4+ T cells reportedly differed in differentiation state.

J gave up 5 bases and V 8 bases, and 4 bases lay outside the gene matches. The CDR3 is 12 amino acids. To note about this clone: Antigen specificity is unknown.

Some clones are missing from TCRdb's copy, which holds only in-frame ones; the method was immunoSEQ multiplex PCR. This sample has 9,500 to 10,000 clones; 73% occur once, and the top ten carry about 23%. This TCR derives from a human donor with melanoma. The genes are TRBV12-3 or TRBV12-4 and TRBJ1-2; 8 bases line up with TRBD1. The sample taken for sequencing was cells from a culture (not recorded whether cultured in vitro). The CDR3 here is CASSRGLYGYTF. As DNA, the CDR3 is TGTGCCAGCTCCAGGGGGCTTTATGGCTACACCTTC.